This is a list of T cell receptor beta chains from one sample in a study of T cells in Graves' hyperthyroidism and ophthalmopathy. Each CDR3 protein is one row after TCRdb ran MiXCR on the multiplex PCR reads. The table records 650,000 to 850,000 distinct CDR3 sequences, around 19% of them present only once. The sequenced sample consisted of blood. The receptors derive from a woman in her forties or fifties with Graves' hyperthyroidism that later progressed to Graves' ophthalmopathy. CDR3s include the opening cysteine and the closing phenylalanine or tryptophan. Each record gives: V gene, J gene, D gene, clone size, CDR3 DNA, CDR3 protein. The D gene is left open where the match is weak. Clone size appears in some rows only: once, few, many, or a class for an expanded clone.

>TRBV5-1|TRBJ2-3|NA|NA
TGCGCCAGCAGCTTGCAGGGTTGGACCACAGATACGCAGTATTTT
CASSLQGWTTDTQYF
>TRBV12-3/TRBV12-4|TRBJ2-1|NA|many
TGTGCCAGCACCTTACAGGGAGACTCCTACAATGAGCAGTTCTTC
CASTLQGDSYNEQFF
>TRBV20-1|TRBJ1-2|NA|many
TGCAGTGCCCGCCAGGGTAACTATGGCTACACCTTC
CSARQGNYGYTF
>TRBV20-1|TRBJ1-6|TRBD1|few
TGCAGTGCACATCTGACAGGGCTGAATTCACCCCTCCACTTT
CSAHLTGLNSPLHF
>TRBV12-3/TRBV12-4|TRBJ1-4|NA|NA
TGTGCCAGCAGTTTGGGGTCTTTCGCGGAAAAACTGTTTTTT
CASSLGSFAEKLFF
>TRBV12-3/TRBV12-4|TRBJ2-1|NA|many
TGTGCCAGCAGGCAATATAAGGATGAGCAGTTCTTC
CASRQYKDEQFF
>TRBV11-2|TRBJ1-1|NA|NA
TGTGCCAGCAGCGTCCTCCGGACGCCGGGCACTGAAGCTTTCTTT
CASSVLRTPGTEAFF
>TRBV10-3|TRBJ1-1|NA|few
TGTGCCATCAGAGTGGAAAGTGAGAACACTGAAGCTTTCTTT
CAIRVESENTEAFF
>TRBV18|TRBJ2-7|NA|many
TGTGCCAGCTCACCGTCTTGGGCCTACGAGCAGTACTTC
CASSPSWAYEQYF
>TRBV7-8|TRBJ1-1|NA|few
TGTGCCAGCAACATTCCGGAAGCGGGGGCTCTTGATGAAGCTTTCTTT
CASNIPEAGALDEAFF
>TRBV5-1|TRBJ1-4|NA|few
TGCGCCAGCAGCGCCGGACAGAATCTCCCCGCTGATGAAAAACTGTTTTTT
CASSAGQNLPADEKLFF